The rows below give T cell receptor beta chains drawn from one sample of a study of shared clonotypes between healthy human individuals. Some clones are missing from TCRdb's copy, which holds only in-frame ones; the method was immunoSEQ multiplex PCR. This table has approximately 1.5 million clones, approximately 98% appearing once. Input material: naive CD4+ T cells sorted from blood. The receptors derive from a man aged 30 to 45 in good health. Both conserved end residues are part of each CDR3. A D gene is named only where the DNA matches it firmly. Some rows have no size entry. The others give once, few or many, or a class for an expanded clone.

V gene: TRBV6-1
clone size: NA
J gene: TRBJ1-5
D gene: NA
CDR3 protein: CASSERVYQPQHF
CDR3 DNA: TGTGCCAGCAGTGAGCGGGTTTATCAGCCCCAGCATTTT

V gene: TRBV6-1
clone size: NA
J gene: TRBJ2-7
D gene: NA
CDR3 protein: CASKGGEQYF
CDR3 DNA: TGTGCCAGCAAGGGAGGCGAGCAGTACTTC

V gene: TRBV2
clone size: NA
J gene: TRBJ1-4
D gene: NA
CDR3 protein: CASSPGAVGNEKLFF
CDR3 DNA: TGTGCCAGCAGTCCAGGGGCGGTGGGTAATGAAAAACTGTTTTTT

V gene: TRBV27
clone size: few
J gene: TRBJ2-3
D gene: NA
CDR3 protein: CASSPLGIGADTQYF
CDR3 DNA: TGTGCCAGCAGTCCACTAGGGATTGGCGCAGATACGCAGTATTTT

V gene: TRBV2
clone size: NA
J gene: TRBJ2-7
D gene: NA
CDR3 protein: CASSEGMRAYYEQYF
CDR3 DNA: TGTGCCAGCAGTGAAGGTATGCGGGCCTACTACGAGCAGTACTTC

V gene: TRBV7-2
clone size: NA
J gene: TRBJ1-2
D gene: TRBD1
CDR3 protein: CASSLTGLNGYTF
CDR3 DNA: TGTGCCAGCAGCCTGACAGGGCTCAATGGCTACACCTTC

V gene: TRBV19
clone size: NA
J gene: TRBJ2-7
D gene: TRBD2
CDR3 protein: CASKVQLAGVGEQYF
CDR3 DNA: TGTGCCAGTAAAGTACAACTAGCGGGAGTAGGCGAGCAGTACTTC

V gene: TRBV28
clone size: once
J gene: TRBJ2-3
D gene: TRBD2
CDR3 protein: CASSDPRLAGVTDTQYF
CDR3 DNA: TGTGCCAGCAGCGACCCCAGACTAGCGGGAGTCACAGATACGCAGTATTTT

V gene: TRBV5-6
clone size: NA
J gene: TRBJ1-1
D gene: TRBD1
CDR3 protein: CASSKYRGTGHEAFF
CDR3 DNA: TGTGCCAGCAGCAAGTACAGGGGGACTGGCCATGAAGCTTTCTTT

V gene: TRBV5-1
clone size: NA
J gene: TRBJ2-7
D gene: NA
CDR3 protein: CASSRGGGSYEQYF
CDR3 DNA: TGCGCCAGCAGCAGAGGTGGCGGCTCCTACGAGCAGTACTTC

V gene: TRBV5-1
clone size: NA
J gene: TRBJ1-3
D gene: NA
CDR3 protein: CASSLARGQGSGNTIYF
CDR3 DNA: TGCGCCAGCAGCTTGGCCCGGGGTCAGGGCTCTGGAAACACCATATATTTT

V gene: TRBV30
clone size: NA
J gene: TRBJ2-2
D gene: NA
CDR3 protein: CAWKVPTGAGELFF
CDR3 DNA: TGTGCCTGGAAAGTCCCGACGGGGGCCGGGGAGCTGTTTTTT

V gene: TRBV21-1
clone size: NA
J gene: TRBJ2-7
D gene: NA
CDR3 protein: CASSAPRGAEQYF
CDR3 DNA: TGTGCCAGCAGCGCGCCCAGGGGGGCCGAGCAGTACTTC

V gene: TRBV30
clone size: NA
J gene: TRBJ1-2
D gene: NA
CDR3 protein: CAWSPQGGYTF
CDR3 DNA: TGTGCCTGGAGCCCGCAGGGTGGCTACACCTTC

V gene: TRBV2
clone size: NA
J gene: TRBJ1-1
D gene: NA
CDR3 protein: CASSGRRNTEAFF
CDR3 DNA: TGTGCCAGCAGTGGCCGACGGAACACTGAAGCTTTCTTT

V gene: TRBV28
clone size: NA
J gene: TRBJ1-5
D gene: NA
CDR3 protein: CASTVTAVQPQHF
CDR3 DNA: TGTGCCAGCACCGTGACAGCAGTGCAGCCCCAGCATTTT

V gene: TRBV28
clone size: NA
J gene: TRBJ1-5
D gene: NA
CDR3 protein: CASSLREGRNQPQHF
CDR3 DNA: TGTGCCAGCAGCCTGCGTGAGGGTCGGAATCAGCCCCAGCATTTT

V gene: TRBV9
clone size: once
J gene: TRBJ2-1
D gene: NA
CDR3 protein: CASSVAPTHGEQFF
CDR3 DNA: TGTGCCAGCAGCGTAGCACCGACCCATGGTGAGCAGTTCTTC

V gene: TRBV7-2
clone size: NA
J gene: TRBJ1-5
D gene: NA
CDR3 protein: CASSLEADSNQPQHF
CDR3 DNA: TGTGCCAGCAGCTTAGAGGCAGATAGCAATCAGCCCCAGCATTTT

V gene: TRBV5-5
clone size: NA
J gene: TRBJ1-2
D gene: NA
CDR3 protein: CASSLGYLSRVWENYGYTF
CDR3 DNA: TGTGCCAGCAGCTTGGGGTATTTATCGAGGGTTTGGGAAAACTATGGCTACACCTTC

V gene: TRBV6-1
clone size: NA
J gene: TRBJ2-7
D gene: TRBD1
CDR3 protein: CASSAGTGSYEQYF
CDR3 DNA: TGTGCCAGCAGTGCCGGGACAGGCTCCTACGAGCAGTACTTC

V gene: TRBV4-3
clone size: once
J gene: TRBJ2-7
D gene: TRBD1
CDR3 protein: CASSRLRDRSYEQYF
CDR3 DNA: TGCGCCAGCAGCCGACTCCGGGACAGGTCTTACGAGCAGTACTTC

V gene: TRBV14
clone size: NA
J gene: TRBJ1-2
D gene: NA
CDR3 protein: CASSQGNNYGYTF
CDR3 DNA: TGTGCCAGCAGCCAAGGAAACAACTATGGCTACACCTTC

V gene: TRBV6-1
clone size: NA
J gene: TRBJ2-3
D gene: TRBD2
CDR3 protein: CASIGAGGFSDTQYF
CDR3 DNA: TGTGCCAGCATCGGGGCGGGAGGCTTTTCTGATACGCAGTATTTT

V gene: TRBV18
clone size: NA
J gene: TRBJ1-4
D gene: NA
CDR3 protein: CASSPKDEKLFF
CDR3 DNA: TGTGCCAGCTCCCCCAAAGATGAAAAACTGTTTTTT

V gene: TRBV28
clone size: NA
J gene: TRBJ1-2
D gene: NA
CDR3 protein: CASSYIRVYGYTF
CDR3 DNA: TGTGCCAGCAGCTACATCAGGGTCTATGGCTACACCTTC

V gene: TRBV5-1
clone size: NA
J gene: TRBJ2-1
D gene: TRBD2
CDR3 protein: CASSPTGTSGGVEQFF
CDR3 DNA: TGCGCCAGCAGCCCAACCGGGACTAGCGGCGGTGTTGAGCAGTTCTTC

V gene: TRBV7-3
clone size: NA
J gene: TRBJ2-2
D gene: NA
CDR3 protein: CASSLTMDITGELFF
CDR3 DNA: TGTGCCAGCAGCTTAACGATGGACATCACCGGGGAGCTGTTTTTT

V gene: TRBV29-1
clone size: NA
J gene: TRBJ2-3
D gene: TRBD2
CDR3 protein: CSVEGGGRWDTQYF
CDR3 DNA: TGCAGCGTTGAAGGAGGCGGGAGGTGGGATACGCAGTATTTT

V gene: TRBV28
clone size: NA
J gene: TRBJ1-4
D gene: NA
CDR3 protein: CASSLGGATNEKLFF
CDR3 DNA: TGTGCCAGCAGTTTGGGGGGAGCAACTAATGAAAAACTGTTTTTT

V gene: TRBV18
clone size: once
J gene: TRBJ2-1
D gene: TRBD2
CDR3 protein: CASSSLAGGSSYNEQFF
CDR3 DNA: TGTGCCAGCTCATCCTTAGCGGGGGGGAGCTCCTACAATGAGCAGTTCTTC

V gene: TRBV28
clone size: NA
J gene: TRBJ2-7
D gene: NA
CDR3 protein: CASRGVGHEQYF
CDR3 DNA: TGTGCCAGCAGGGGAGTTGGCCACGAGCAGTACTTC

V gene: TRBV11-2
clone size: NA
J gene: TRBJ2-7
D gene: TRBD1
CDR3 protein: CASSLVGQVTDSERYF
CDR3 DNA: TGTGCCAGCAGCTTAGTGGGACAGGTCACGGATTCTGAGCGGTACTTC

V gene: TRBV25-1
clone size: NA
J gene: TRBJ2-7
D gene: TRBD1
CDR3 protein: CASSGLGTGFYEQYF
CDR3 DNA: TGTGCCAGCAGTGGCCTCGGGACAGGGTTTTACGAGCAGTACTTC

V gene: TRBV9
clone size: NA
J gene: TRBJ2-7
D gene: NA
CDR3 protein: CASSPRAEPYEQYF
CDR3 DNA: TGTGCCAGCAGCCCACGCGCCGAGCCCTACGAGCAGTACTTC

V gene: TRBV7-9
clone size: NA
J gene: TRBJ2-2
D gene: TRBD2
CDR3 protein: CASSLMTRGRRTGELFF
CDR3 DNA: TGTGCCAGCAGCTTAATGACCCGCGGGAGAAGAACCGGGGAGCTGTTTTTT

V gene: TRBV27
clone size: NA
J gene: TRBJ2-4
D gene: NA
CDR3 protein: CASGGRAKNIQYF
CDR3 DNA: TGTGCCAGCGGAGGGAGAGCCAAAAACATTCAGTACTTC

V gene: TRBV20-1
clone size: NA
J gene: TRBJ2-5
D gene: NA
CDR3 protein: CSASYLSGVYF
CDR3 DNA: TGCAGTGCTAGTTACCTGTCGGGGGTTTACTTC

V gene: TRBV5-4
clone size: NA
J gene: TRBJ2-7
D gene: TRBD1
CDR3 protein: CASGPTFTDRHSEQYF
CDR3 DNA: TGTGCCAGCGGACCGACCTTCACGGACAGGCACAGCGAGCAGTACTTC

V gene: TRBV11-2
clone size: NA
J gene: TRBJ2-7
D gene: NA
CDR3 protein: CASSGLYEQYF
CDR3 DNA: TGTGCCAGCAGCGGCCTCTACGAGCAGTACTTC

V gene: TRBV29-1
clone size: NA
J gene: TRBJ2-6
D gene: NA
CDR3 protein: CSVTGGSGANVLTF
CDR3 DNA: TGCAGCGTGACAGGAGGCTCTGGGGCCAACGTCCTGACTTTC

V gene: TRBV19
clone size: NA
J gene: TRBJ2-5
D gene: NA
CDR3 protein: CASSISAAYQETQYF
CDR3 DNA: TGTGCCAGTAGTATTTCGGCGGCGTACCAAGAGACCCAGTACTTC